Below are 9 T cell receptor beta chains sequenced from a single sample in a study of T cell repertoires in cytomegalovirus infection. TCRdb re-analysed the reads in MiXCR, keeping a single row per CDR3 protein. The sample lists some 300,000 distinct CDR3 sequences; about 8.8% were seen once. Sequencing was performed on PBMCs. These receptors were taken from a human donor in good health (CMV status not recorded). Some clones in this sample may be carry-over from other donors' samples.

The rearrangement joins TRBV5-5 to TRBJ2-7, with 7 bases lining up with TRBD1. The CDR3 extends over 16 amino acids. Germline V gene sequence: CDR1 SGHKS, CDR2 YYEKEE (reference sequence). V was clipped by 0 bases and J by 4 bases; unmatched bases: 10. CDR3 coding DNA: TGTGCCAGCAGCTTGGGGACAGGCCCTCCTCCGTACGAGCAGTACTTC. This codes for CASSLGTGPPPYEQYF. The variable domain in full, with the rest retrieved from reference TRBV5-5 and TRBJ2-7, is DAGVTQSPTHLIKTRGQQVTLRCSPISGHKSVSWYQQVLGQGPQFIFQYYEKEERGRGNFPDRFSARQFPNYSSELNVNALLLGDSALYLCASSLGTGPPPYEQYFGPGTRLTVT.

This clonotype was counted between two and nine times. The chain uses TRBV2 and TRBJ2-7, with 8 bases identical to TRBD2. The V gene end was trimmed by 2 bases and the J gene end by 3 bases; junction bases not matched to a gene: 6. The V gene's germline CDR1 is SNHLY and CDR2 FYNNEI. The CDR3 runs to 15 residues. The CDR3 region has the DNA TGTGCCAGCAGTGAACCCCAGCGGGGGTTCTACGAGCAGTACTTC. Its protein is CASSEPQRGFYEQYF.

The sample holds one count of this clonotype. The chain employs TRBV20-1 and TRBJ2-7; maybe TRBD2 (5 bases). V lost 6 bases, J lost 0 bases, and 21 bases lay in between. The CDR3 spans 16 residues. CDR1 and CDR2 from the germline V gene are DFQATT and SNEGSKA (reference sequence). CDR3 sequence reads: CSAGVEVLASSYEQYF. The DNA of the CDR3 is TGCAGTGCCGGCGTGGAGGTCCTGGCTAGCTCCTACGAGCAGTACTTC.

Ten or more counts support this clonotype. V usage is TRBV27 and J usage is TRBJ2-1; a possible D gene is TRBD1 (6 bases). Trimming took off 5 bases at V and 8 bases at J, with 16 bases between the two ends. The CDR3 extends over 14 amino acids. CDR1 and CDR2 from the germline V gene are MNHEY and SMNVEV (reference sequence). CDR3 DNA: TGTGCCAGCAGTCCAGGCACAGGGAGCGATGAGCAGTTCTTC. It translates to CASSPGTGSDEQFF.

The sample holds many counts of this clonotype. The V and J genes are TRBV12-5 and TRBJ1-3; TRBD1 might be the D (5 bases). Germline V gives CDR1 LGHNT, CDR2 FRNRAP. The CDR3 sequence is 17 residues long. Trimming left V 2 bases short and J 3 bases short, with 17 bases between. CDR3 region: CASGLLAGSYYGNTIYF. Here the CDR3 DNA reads TGTGCTAGTGGTTTGCTGGCAGGGTCGTATTATGGAAACACCATATATTTT.

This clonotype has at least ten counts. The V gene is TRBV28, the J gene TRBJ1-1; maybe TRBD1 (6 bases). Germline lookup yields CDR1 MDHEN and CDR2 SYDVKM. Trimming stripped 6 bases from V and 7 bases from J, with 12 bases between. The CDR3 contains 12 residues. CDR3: CASRYRVGEAFF. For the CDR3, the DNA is TGTGCCAGCAGGTACAGGGTCGGTGAAGCTTTCTTT.

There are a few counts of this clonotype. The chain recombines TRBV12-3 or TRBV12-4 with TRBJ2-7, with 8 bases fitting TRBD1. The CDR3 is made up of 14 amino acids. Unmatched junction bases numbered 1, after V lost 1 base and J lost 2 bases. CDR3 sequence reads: CASSLGTGTYEQYV. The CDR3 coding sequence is TGTGCCAGCAGTTTAGGGACAGGGACCTACGAGCAGTACGTC.

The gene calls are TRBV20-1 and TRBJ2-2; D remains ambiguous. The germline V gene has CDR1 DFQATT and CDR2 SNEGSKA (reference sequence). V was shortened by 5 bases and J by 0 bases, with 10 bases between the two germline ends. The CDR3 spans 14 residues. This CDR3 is CSAQADANTGELFF. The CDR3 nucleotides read TGCAGTGCTCAGGCAGACGCGAACACCGGGGAGCTGTTTTTT.

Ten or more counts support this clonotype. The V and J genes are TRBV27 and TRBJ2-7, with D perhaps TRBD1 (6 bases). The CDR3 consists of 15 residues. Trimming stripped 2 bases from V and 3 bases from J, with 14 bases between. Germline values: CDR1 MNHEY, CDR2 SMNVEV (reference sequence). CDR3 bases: TGTGCCAGCAGTTTAGACGCAGGGGCGTTCTACGAGCAGTACTTC. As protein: CASSLDAGAFYEQYF.